This is a list of T cell receptor beta chains from one sample in a study of T cell repertoires in cytomegalovirus infection. TCRdb re-called the reads through MiXCR, storing one row per CDR3 protein. The top ten hold 7.5% to 9% of the sample, which has roughly 600,000 distinct CDR3 sequences, roughly 26% seen once. The sequenced sample was CD8+ T cells from PBMCs. These receptors all stem from a human donor in good health (CMV status not recorded). Some clones in this sample may be carry-over from other donors' samples. Each CDR3 is given without its conserved first and last residue. Fields, in order: CDR3 protein, J gene, V gene.

CDR3aa: ASSYWDSGYGYT; j_gene: TRBJ1-2; v_gene: TRBV6-2/TRBV6-3
CDR3aa: ASSEIVGVRAQY; j_gene: TRBJ2-5; v_gene: TRBV6-1
CDR3aa: ASSLLGGSGETQY; j_gene: TRBJ2-5; v_gene: TRBV7-2
CDR3aa: ASRRSYNEQF; j_gene: TRBJ2-1; v_gene: TRBV12-3/TRBV12-4
CDR3aa: SVLGETQY; j_gene: TRBJ2-5; v_gene: TRBV29-1
CDR3aa: ASSLGGHRMGGNQPQH; j_gene: TRBJ1-5; v_gene: TRBV28
CDR3aa: SARDRLMGTEAF; j_gene: TRBJ1-1; v_gene: TRBV20-1
CDR3aa: ATSTGGKLF; j_gene: TRBJ1-4; v_gene: TRBV15
CDR3aa: ASSLFQGWEETQY; j_gene: TRBJ2-5; v_gene: TRBV28
CDR3aa: ASSIGWTENQPQH; j_gene: TRBJ1-5; v_gene: TRBV19
CDR3aa: ASPLQGGGQETQY; j_gene: TRBJ2-5; v_gene: TRBV2
CDR3aa: ASSPEPGAFTGELF; j_gene: TRBJ2-2; v_gene: TRBV4-3
CDR3aa: ASSLVLRGEQF; j_gene: TRBJ2-1; v_gene: TRBV7-4
CDR3aa: VTSRGVGAPLH; j_gene: TRBJ1-6; v_gene: TRBV15
CDR3aa: ASRFRRYQETQY; j_gene: TRBJ2-5; v_gene: TRBV28
CDR3aa: ASSAGGAEQF; j_gene: TRBJ2-1; v_gene: TRBV6-2/TRBV6-3
CDR3aa: ASSPQPKTVGELF; j_gene: TRBJ2-2; v_gene: TRBV6-2/TRBV6-3
CDR3aa: SARGGGIGYEQF; j_gene: TRBJ2-1; v_gene: TRBV20-1
CDR3aa: ASTVRAGGHVEQF; j_gene: TRBJ2-1; v_gene: TRBV28
CDR3aa: ASSLLGWDSKSNQPQH; j_gene: TRBJ1-5; v_gene: TRBV7-8
CDR3aa: ASTLRDTQY; j_gene: TRBJ2-3; v_gene: TRBV11-2
CDR3aa: ASSYRGASVTDTQY; j_gene: TRBJ2-3; v_gene: TRBV6-5
CDR3aa: ARPGLAGLTDTQY; j_gene: TRBJ2-3; v_gene: TRBV2
CDR3aa: AISDIGPAWETQY; j_gene: TRBJ2-5; v_gene: TRBV10-3
CDR3aa: ASSDFRGIASLNHLSGANVLT; j_gene: TRBJ2-6; v_gene: TRBV9
CDR3aa: ASSSDRSPLH; j_gene: TRBJ1-6; v_gene: TRBV7-9
CDR3aa: ASSPRGGTGANVLT; j_gene: TRBJ2-6; v_gene: TRBV7-9